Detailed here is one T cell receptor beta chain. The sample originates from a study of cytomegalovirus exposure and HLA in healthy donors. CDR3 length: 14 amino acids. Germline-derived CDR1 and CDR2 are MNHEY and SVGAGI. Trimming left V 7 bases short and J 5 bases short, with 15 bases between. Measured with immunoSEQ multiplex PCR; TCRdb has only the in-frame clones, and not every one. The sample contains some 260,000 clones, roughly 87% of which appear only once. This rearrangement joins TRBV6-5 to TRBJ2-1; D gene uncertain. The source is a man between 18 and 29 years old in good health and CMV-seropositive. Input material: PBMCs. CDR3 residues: CASTPRLPNNEQFF. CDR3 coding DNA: TGTGCCAGCACCCCCCGGCTACCGAACAATGAGCAGTTCTTC.